This is a list of T cell receptor beta chains from one sample in a study of spatial heterogeneity in lung cancer. TCRdb re-called the 5' RACE reads with MiXCR, one entry per CDR3 protein. The sample has about 52,000 distinct CDR3 sequences, 6% to 8.5% seen once. Material: PBMCs, obtained at follow-up. These receptors came from a female donor with early-stage non-small cell lung cancer. The CDR3 runs from the conserved cysteine through the conserved F or W. Each record gives: D gene, V gene, J gene, clone size, CDR3 DNA, CDR3 protein. The D gene is left open where the match is weak. Rows give clone size only sometimes, using once, few, many, or a class for an expanded clone.

d_gene: TRBD1
v_gene: TRBV7-2
j_gene: TRBJ2-2
abundance: many
CDR3nt: TGTGCCAGCACGAGACAGGGGTGGGGGGAGCTGTTTTTT
CDR3aa: CASTRQGWGELFF

d_gene: NA
v_gene: TRBV20-1
j_gene: TRBJ2-1
abundance: many
CDR3nt: TGCAGTGCTAGAGTTTTCGGGGATGAGCAGTTCTTC
CDR3aa: CSARVFGDEQFF

d_gene: TRBD2
v_gene: TRBV20-1
j_gene: TRBJ2-3
abundance: few
CDR3nt: TGCAGTGGAACGGGACTATCAACAGATACGCAGTATTTT
CDR3aa: CSGTGLSTDTQYF

d_gene: NA
v_gene: TRBV6-2/TRBV6-3
j_gene: TRBJ2-5
abundance: NA
CDR3nt: TGTGCCAGCACCGCGACAGGGAGGGAAGAGACCCAGTACTTC
CDR3aa: CASTATGREETQYF

d_gene: TRBD1
v_gene: TRBV12-3/TRBV12-4
j_gene: TRBJ2-5
abundance: many
CDR3nt: TGTGCCAGCAGTAGCCGGGACAGGGGAACTCAAGAGACCCAGTACTTC
CDR3aa: CASSSRDRGTQETQYF

d_gene: NA
v_gene: TRBV7-2
j_gene: TRBJ2-3
abundance: many
CDR3nt: TGTGCCAGCAGCTTAGCGTATCGTAGCACAGATACGCAGTATTTT
CDR3aa: CASSLAYRSTDTQYF

d_gene: NA
v_gene: TRBV18
j_gene: TRBJ2-1
abundance: NA
CDR3nt: TGTGCCAGCTCACCTGGGGGCGATGAGCAGTTCTTC
CDR3aa: CASSPGGDEQFF

d_gene: NA
v_gene: TRBV12-3/TRBV12-4
j_gene: TRBJ2-3
abundance: few
CDR3nt: TGTGCCAGCAGTTCGTCCATCACAGATACGCAGTATTTT
CDR3aa: CASSSSITDTQYF

d_gene: NA
v_gene: TRBV5-1
j_gene: TRBJ2-1
abundance: NA
CDR3nt: TGCGCCAGCAGCTTGGTCCCGTTAGCGAGCTCCTACAATGAGCAGTTCTTC
CDR3aa: CASSLVPLASSYNEQFF

d_gene: NA
v_gene: TRBV29-1
j_gene: TRBJ2-7
abundance: NA
CDR3nt: TGCAGCGTCCTACCGCTTATCCCCCTAAACGGCGAGCAGTACTTC
CDR3aa: CSVLPLIPLNGEQYF

d_gene: NA
v_gene: TRBV3-1
j_gene: TRBJ2-7
abundance: many
CDR3nt: TGTGCCAGCAGCCAAGAAGACCAGGGGCCCCTCTACTACGAGCAGTACTTC
CDR3aa: CASSQEDQGPLYYEQYF

d_gene: TRBD2
v_gene: TRBV6-6
j_gene: TRBJ2-1
abundance: NA
CDR3nt: TGTGCCAGCAGTGAGGCCCCTAGCGGGGGGCCTTACAATGAGCAGTTCTTC
CDR3aa: CASSEAPSGGPYNEQFF

d_gene: TRBD1
v_gene: TRBV20-1
j_gene: TRBJ1-1
abundance: many
CDR3nt: TGCAGTGCTAGAGAGGGGACAGCGAACACTGAAGCTTTCTTT
CDR3aa: CSAREGTANTEAFF

d_gene: NA
v_gene: TRBV4-1
j_gene: TRBJ2-4
abundance: many
CDR3nt: TGCGCCAGCAGCCAAGAAAGGGACCCAAGGAACATTCAGTACTTC
CDR3aa: CASSQERDPRNIQYF

d_gene: NA
v_gene: TRBV7-2
j_gene: TRBJ1-5
abundance: many
CDR3nt: TGTGCCAGCAGTCGTCAGGGAAGCAATCAGCCCCAGCATTTT
CDR3aa: CASSRQGSNQPQHF

d_gene: TRBD1
v_gene: TRBV28
j_gene: TRBJ2-7
abundance: few
CDR3nt: TGTGCCAGCAGACCAGGGACAGGGGTATCCGAGCAGTACTTC
CDR3aa: CASRPGTGVSEQYF

d_gene: NA
v_gene: TRBV10-3
j_gene: TRBJ2-7
abundance: many
CDR3nt: TGTGCCATCAGGGACTACTCCTACGAGCAGTACTTC
CDR3aa: CAIRDYSYEQYF

d_gene: NA
v_gene: TRBV7-6
j_gene: TRBJ2-7
abundance: NA
CDR3nt: TGTGCCAGCAGCTTCAGGACTAATGACTACGAGCAGTACTTC
CDR3aa: CASSFRTNDYEQYF

d_gene: NA
v_gene: TRBV7-8
j_gene: TRBJ1-5
abundance: NA
CDR3nt: TGTGCCAGCAGCTTAGTGGGTAACAATCAGCCCCAGCATTTT
CDR3aa: CASSLVGNNQPQHF

d_gene: NA
v_gene: TRBV20-1
j_gene: TRBJ1-2
abundance: many
CDR3nt: TGCAGTGCTAGAGGGCAGACTGTCAGGGGCTACACCTTC
CDR3aa: CSARGQTVRGYTF

d_gene: NA
v_gene: TRBV18
j_gene: TRBJ2-2
abundance: few
CDR3nt: TGTGCCAGCACTACCACCGGGGAGCTGTTTTTT
CDR3aa: CASTTTGELFF

d_gene: NA
v_gene: TRBV11-2
j_gene: TRBJ1-6
abundance: many
CDR3nt: TGTGCCAGCAGCCCTATGACCCGGTCGCCCCTCCACTTT
CDR3aa: CASSPMTRSPLHF

d_gene: NA
v_gene: TRBV15
j_gene: TRBJ2-3
abundance: many
CDR3nt: TGTGCCACCAGCAGAGATCGCGGAGATACGCAGTATTTT
CDR3aa: CATSRDRGDTQYF

d_gene: TRBD1
v_gene: TRBV4-1
j_gene: TRBJ1-5
abundance: NA
CDR3nt: TGCGCCAGCAGCCAAGCAAAGGGGGCAACAAGCAATCAGCCCCAGCATTTT
CDR3aa: CASSQAKGATSNQPQHF

d_gene: NA
v_gene: TRBV19
j_gene: TRBJ1-5
abundance: many
CDR3nt: TGTGCCAGTAGTATCGGGGCGGGCAGGGTTGCAAATCAGCCCCAGCATTTT
CDR3aa: CASSIGAGRVANQPQHF

d_gene: TRBD2
v_gene: TRBV20-1
j_gene: TRBJ2-3
abundance: few
CDR3nt: TGCAGTGCTGGGACTAGCGGGGGACTGAGGGGTACGCAGTATTTT
CDR3aa: CSAGTSGGLRGTQYF

d_gene: TRBD2
v_gene: TRBV27
j_gene: TRBJ2-1
abundance: NA
CDR3nt: TGTGCCAGCAGTGTTACTAGCGGGGGATCCAATGAGCAGTTCTTC
CDR3aa: CASSVTSGGSNEQFF

d_gene: NA
v_gene: TRBV29-1
j_gene: TRBJ1-5
abundance: many
CDR3nt: TGCAGCGTTGTATACCCAGAGGGTCAGCCCCAGCATTTT
CDR3aa: CSVVYPEGQPQHF

d_gene: NA
v_gene: TRBV15
j_gene: TRBJ2-2
abundance: NA
CDR3nt: TGTGCCACCAGCAGAGATGCAGGAATCGGGGAGCTGTTTTTT
CDR3aa: CATSRDAGIGELFF

d_gene: NA
v_gene: TRBV18
j_gene: TRBJ1-1
abundance: NA
CDR3nt: TGTGCCAGCTCTCTCAGGAAGGGGATGGGGACTGAAGCTTTCTTT
CDR3aa: CASSLRKGMGTEAFF

d_gene: NA
v_gene: TRBV15
j_gene: TRBJ2-3
abundance: many
CDR3nt: TGTGCCACCCAGCCAAGGGGCCAATTTGCAGATACGCAGTATTTT
CDR3aa: CATQPRGQFADTQYF